The 24 T cell receptor beta chains below all came from one sample that was sequenced in a study of cytomegalovirus exposure and HLA in healthy donors (TCRdb year 2017). Library generation was performed with the immunoSEQ multiplex PCR assay. For the multiplex PCR, a mixture combining 60 forward primers for TCR Vbeta segments and 13 reverse primers for TCR Jbeta segments was used. TCRdb mirrors the immuneACCESS table, restricted to in-frame sequences. Some clones are absent from its copies; in checked studies, under half trace to an unresolved V gene, and the reason for the others is unknown. The sample contains 110,000 to 150,000 clones, about four fifths of them found a single time. The ten most abundant clones make up 2% to 3% of the sample. Material: PBMCs. The receptors shown here come from a woman aged 18-35 years in good health and CMV-seropositive.

This chain connects TRBV19 to TRBJ1-5; no definite D call. The germline V gene encodes CDR1 LNHDA and CDR2 SQIVND (reference sequence). Trimming took off 4 bases at V and 0 bases at J, with 13 bases between the two ends. The CDR3 length is 16 residues. The CDR3 here is CASSNKRWDSNQPQHF. CDR3 sequence (DNA): TGTGCCAGTAGTAACAAGCGGTGGGATAGCAATCAGCCCCAGCATTTT.

The CDR3 spells CASSGRATVQGTIYF. CDR3 nucleotide sequence: TGTGCCAGCAGCGGGAGGGCTACAGTCCAAGGCACCATATATTTT. The V gene is TRBV9, the J gene TRBJ1-3; D is uncertain. V was pared by 3 bases and J by 9 bases, with 19 bases between. The CDR3 is 15 residues long. Germline V gene lookup returns CDR1 SGDLS and CDR2 YYNGEE.

This clone has a handful of counts. The chain couples TRBV6-4 to TRBJ1-2, with unresolved D. The germline CDR1 and CDR2 sequences are MRHNA and SNTAGT. Trimming removed 0 bases at V and 6 bases at J, with 14 bases between. The CDR3 has 15 residues. CDR3 sequence reads: CASSDSRWWQNGYTF. For the CDR3, the DNA is TGTGCCAGCAGTGACTCCCGTTGGTGGCAGAATGGCTACACCTTC.

DNA for the CDR3: TGTGCCAGCTCCTTAGGCACCAATCAGGGGGAGCAGTACTTC. Its translation is CASSLGTNQGEQYF. The V and J genes are TRBV25-1 and TRBJ2-7; the D gene is possibly TRBD1 (6 bases). The ends were cut back, 8 bases at V and 7 bases at J, with 21 bases in the middle. Germline V gene sequence: CDR1 MGHDK, CDR2 SYGVNS. This CDR3 has 14 residues.

This clone showed up just a few times. The chain combines TRBV6-4 with TRBJ2-2; 7 positions match TRBD1. Germline V gives CDR1 MRHNA, CDR2 SNTAGT. The CDR3 is 13 amino acids. After removal of 7 bases from V and 8 bases from J, the junction contained 7 bases not matched to a gene. CDR3 protein: CASTPDRTGELFF. The CDR3 nucleotides read TGTGCCAGCACTCCGGACAGGACGGGGGAGCTGTTTTTT.

The rearrangement uses TRBV10-3 and TRBJ2-3; D perhaps matches TRBD2 (6 bases). In germline, CDR1 is ENHRY, CDR2 SYGVKD. The germline V and J ends were trimmed by 6 bases and 0 bases, with 13 bases remaining between them. The CDR3 sequence is 15 residues long. The CDR3, as DNA: TGTGCCATCAGGGACTACACCACTAGCACAGATACGCAGTATTTT. It codes for CAIRDYTTSTDTQYF.

This chain joins TRBV6-1 and TRBJ1-1; a weak D match, TRBD1 (5 bases). The CDR3 has 14 residues. The germline V and J ends were trimmed by 7 bases and 3 bases, with 15 bases remaining between them. Germline CDR1 and CDR2: MNHNS and SASEGT. CDR3 sequence reads: CASTTSGGDTEAFF. CDR3 DNA sequence: TGTGCCAGCACAACCTCTGGGGGGGACACTGAAGCTTTCTTT.

The chain combines TRBV5-1 with TRBJ1-2; perhaps TRBD1 as D (6 bases). The CDR3 is made up of 15 amino acids. CDR1 SGHRS and CDR2 YFSETQ come from the germline V gene. The V end was cut by 0 bases, the J end by 2 bases, with 11 bases between. The DNA for the CDR3 is TGCGCCAGCAGCTTGGGGAGAGGGGGAAACTATGGCTACACCTTC. It encodes CASSLGRGGNYGYTF.

Only a few counts were recorded for this clone. The chain carries TRBV28 and TRBJ1-4; the D is unclear. This CDR3 contains 15 residues. Germline CDR1 reads MDHEN; CDR2 reads SYDVKM. Between the trimmed V and J ends, which lost 7 bases and 1 base, there was a span of 13 bases. The CDR3 DNA is TGTGCCAGCACCTTTGGAGGGATAACTAATGAAAAACTGTTTTTT. It is translated as CASTFGGITNEKLFF.

The V call is TRBV5-4, the J call TRBJ2-7, with 8 bases matching TRBD2. The germline CDR1 and CDR2 sequences are SGHNT and YYREEE (reference sequence). This CDR3 has 16 amino acids. V shed 4 bases, J shed 0 bases, and the junction held 9 bases outside the gene matches. The CDR3 spells CASSPLGLADSYEQYF. As DNA, the CDR3 is TGTGCCAGCAGCCCCCTAGGACTAGCCGACTCCTACGAGCAGTACTTC.

The chain employs TRBV2 and TRBJ2-2; 9 nucleotides agree with TRBD2. V lost 4 bases and J lost 0; bases outside the gene matches: 6. The CDR3 consists of 17 residues. Germline CDR1 reads SNHLY; CDR2 reads FYNNEI. DNA for the CDR3: TGTGCCAGCAGTGGGGCCCAGCGGGGGGCGAACACCGGGGAGCTGTTTTTT. Its translation is CASSGAQRGANTGELFF.

This clone was picked up a small number of times. The genes are TRBV9 and TRBJ2-2; possible D gene TRBD1, 5 bases. The CDR3 sequence is 20 residues long. V lost 0 bases to trimming and J lost 2 bases, with 23 bases between them. Germline CDR1 is SGDLS and CDR2 is YYNGEE. The CDR3 coding sequence is TGTGCCAGCAGCGTAGCGTCCCCCCTCCAGACAGAGAAAAACACCGGGGAGCTGTTTTTT. Translating gives CASSVASPLQTEKNTGELFF.

V and J are TRBV13 and TRBJ2-2; 10 nucleotides agree with TRBD1. The CDR3 spans 16 residues. Trimming cost V 2 bases and J 6 bases; bases outside gene matches: 6. Germline V CDR1 and CDR2: PRHDT, FYEKMQ (reference sequence). In nucleotides, the CDR3 is TGTGCCAGCAGCTTAATGGGACAGGGGATCCCCGGGGAGCTGTTTTTT. It codes for CASSLMGQGIPGELFF.

The chain combines TRBV7-9 with TRBJ2-7; the D gene is possibly TRBD1 (5 bases). Per the germline V gene, CDR1 is SEHNR and CDR2 is FQNEAQ (reference sequence). V was trimmed by 5 bases and J by 0 bases, leaving 14 bases between them. The CDR3 loop spans 15 amino acids. The CDR3 loop is CASSNQDSYSYEQYF. CDR3 nucleotides: TGTGCCAGCAGCAATCAAGACAGTTACTCCTACGAGCAGTACTTC.

The V and J genes are TRBV7-9 and TRBJ1-5; D is possibly TRBD1 (6 bases). The CDR3 contains 15 residues. Germline values: CDR1 SEHNR, CDR2 FQNEAQ (reference sequence). Trimming stripped 1 base from V and 3 bases from J, with 10 bases between. In DNA form, the CDR3 reads TGTGCCAGCAGCTTAGGGACAGCTCTCAATCAGCCCCAGCATTTT. It yields the protein CASSLGTALNQPQHF.

J is TRBJ1-1 and V is TRBV4-3, with D perhaps matching TRBD1 (6 bases). This CDR3 is built from 17 residues. Germline V gene lookup returns CDR1 LGHNA and CDR2 YSLEER. The ends were cut back, 0 bases at V and 4 bases at J, with 18 bases in the middle. The CDR3 loop is CASSQDSQGRLGTEAFF. CDR3 bases: TGCGCCAGCAGCCAAGACTCTCAGGGGCGGTTGGGCACTGAAGCTTTCTTT.

This clone was seen more than once but under ten times. The J gene is TRBJ2-5, the V gene TRBV5-1; D is ambiguous. The CDR3 runs to 13 residues. V was shortened by 0 bases and J by 4 bases, with 7 bases between the two germline ends. Germline V gene sequence: CDR1 SGHRS, CDR2 YFSETQ. Written as DNA, the CDR3 is TGCGCCAGCAGCTTGGCCCGTTCAGAGACCCAGTACTTC. Its translation is CASSLARSETQYF.

V gene TRBV11-2 combines with J gene TRBJ1-2, with D tentatively TRBD1 (5 bases). The CDR3 runs 15 residues. V was shortened by 3 bases and J by 5 bases, with 16 bases between the two germline ends. The V gene's germline CDR1 is SGHAT and CDR2 FQNNGV. The CDR3 nucleotides read TGTGCCAGCAGCTTCCCCGGAAGGGGAAGGTATGGCTACACCTTC. This gives the protein CASSFPGRGRYGYTF.

The V call is TRBV2, the J call TRBJ2-1, with TRBD2 matching over 9 bases. Germline CDR1 reads SNHLY; CDR2 reads FYNNEI. V dropped 5 bases and J dropped 2; count of bases not matched to a gene: 4. CDR3 size: 15 residues. The CDR3 here is CASSTLAGAYNEQFF. The DNA for the CDR3 is TGTGCCAGCAGTACATTAGCGGGAGCCTACAATGAGCAGTTCTTC.

The chain recombines TRBV5-4 with TRBJ2-1, with 9 bases identical to TRBD2. V lost 3 bases to trimming and J lost 4 bases; unmatched junction nucleotides: 5. Germline CDR1 SGHNT, CDR2 YYREEE (reference sequence). This CDR3 contains 15 residues. In DNA, the CDR3 is TGTGCCAGCAGCTCGAAAGCGGGGGGTTACAATGAGCAGTTCTTC. Translating gives CASSSKAGGYNEQFF. Looking up the rest from reference TRBV5-4 and TRBJ2-1 gives the full variable domain: ETGVTQSPTHLIKTRGQQVTLRCSSQSGHNTVSWYQQALGQGPQFIFQYYREEENGRGNFPPRFSGLQFPNYSSELNVNALELDDSALYLCASSSKAGGYNEQFFGPGTRLTVL.

The CDR3 protein is CASSPDSLNTEAFF. The CDR3 nucleotides read TGTGCCAGCAGCCCGGACAGCCTAAACACTGAAGCTTTCTTT. This sequence joins TRBV2 and TRBJ1-1; maybe TRBD1 (6 bases). Germline loops: CDR1 SNHLY, CDR2 FYNNEI. The CDR3 runs to 14 residues. With 6 bases removed from V and 2 bases from J, the gap between germline ends came to 13 bases.

This sequence joins TRBV7-6 and TRBJ2-7, with TRBD1 as a possible D gene (5 bases). The length of the CDR3 is 15 residues. Looked up from germline, CDR1 is SGHVS and CDR2 is FNYEAQ. Trimming shortened V by 1 base and J by 2 bases, and 12 bases separated the two germline ends. Written as DNA, the CDR3 is TGTGCCAGCAGCTTAGAGAGTTCAGGGCCCTACGAGCAGTACTTC. It encodes CASSLESSGPYEQYF.

The chain uses TRBV19 and TRBJ1-1; tentatively, D is TRBD1 (5 bases). Trimming removed 3 bases at V and 4 bases at J, with 12 bases between. Per the germline V gene, CDR1 is LNHDA and CDR2 is SQIVND (reference sequence). This CDR3 is built from 14 residues. CDR3 sequence (DNA): TGTGCCAGTAGTATCTCCAGGGTACGCACTGAAGCTTTCTTT. Its translation is CASSISRVRTEAFF.

Points on this clone: Germline and junction disagree at one end, which may indicate a read error. The gene calls are TRBV10-2 and TRBJ2-5, with 9 bases matching TRBD2. CDR1 is WSHSY, CDR2 SAAADI, per germline. The CDR3 is made up of 13 amino acids. For the CDR3, the DNA is TGCGCCAGCACTGAGAGCGGGGGGGAGACCCAGTACTTC. It is translated as CASTESGGETQYF.